This TCR beta chain is drawn from a study of sequential checkpoint blockade in melanoma. Study context: After both sequences, patients received maintenance nivolumab.

The table lists this clone with a count of one. TCRdb's table, derived via immunoSEQ multiplex PCR, lists solely in-frame clones and lacks some. Seen here are about 22,000 clones, roughly 76% observed once, and the top ten hold around 30%. Sample treatment: randomized to nivolumab then ipilimumab (arm A) or the reverse (arm B). Live CD3+CD8+ CD19− CD56− cells were sorted from PBMCs. CDR1 is MNHNS, CDR2 SASEGT, per germline. The CDR3 covers 18 residues. V lost 0 bases, J lost 3 bases, and 15 bases lay in between. This rearrangement joins TRBV6-1 to TRBJ1-6, with a tentative D call TRBD1 (5 bases). This sequence originates from a human donor with melanoma. Sequenced here: CD8+ T cells sorted from blood (inferred from file names), sampled from a patient given nivolumab and ipilimumab in sequence. CDR3 protein: CASSEALPGRGYNSPLHF. CDR3 nucleotide sequence: TGTGCCAGCAGTGAAGCGCTTCCGGGGAGGGGCTATAATTCACCCCTCCACTTT.